Following are 13 T cell receptor beta chains from one sample sequenced in a study of beta chain features in type 1 diabetes. Reverse transcribing all isolated RNA meant expressed TCRB transcripts were sequenced. Profiled with immunoSEQ multiplex PCR; TCRdb holds only in-frame clones, not every one. The sample lists hundreds of thousands of clones; 6.5% to 10% were seen once. Sequenced sample: central memory CD4+ T cells from blood. The receptors originated from a woman younger than 35 in good health.

J is TRBJ2-2 and V is TRBV7-9; D remains unclear. The V end lost 11 bases, the J end lost 3 bases, and 16 bases lay between the germline ends. This CDR3 has 14 amino acids. CDR1 is SEHNR, CDR2 FQNEAQ, per germline (reference sequence). CDR3 bases: TGTGCCTCCGGTGGGGTCCGGGACACCGGGGAGCTGTTTTTT. Its translation: CASGGVRDTGELFF. The complete variable domain, with remaining parts taken from reference TRBV7-9 and TRBJ2-2, reads DTGVSQNPRHKITKRGQNVTFRCDPISEHNRLYWYRQTLGQGPEFLTYFQNEAQLEKSRLLSDRFSAERPKGSFSTLEIQRTEQGDSAMYLCASGGVRDTGELFFGEGSRLTVL.

This sequence joins TRBV4-3 and TRBJ2-7; 9 bases agree with TRBD2. Per the germline V gene, CDR1 is LGHNA and CDR2 is YSLEER. The CDR3 is made up of 16 amino acids. J gave up 3 bases and V 0 bases, and 6 bases lay outside the gene matches. This CDR3 reads CASSQDLASGIYEQYF. CDR3 bases: TGCGCCAGCAGCCAAGATCTTGCTAGCGGGATCTACGAGCAGTACTTC.

This clone appeared a few times. CDR3 loop: CASTLTENYGYTF. The CDR3 DNA reads TGTGCCAGCACCCTGACCGAGAACTATGGCTACACCTTC. The chain has TRBV6-1 and TRBJ1-2; D is uncertain. This CDR3 is built from 13 residues. V was cut by 7 bases and J by 2 bases, with 11 bases left in between. Germline V gene lookup returns CDR1 MNHNS and CDR2 SASEGT.

Notes on this clone: This sample also contains other DNA sequences that code for the same CDR3. V gene TRBV7-2 combines with J gene TRBJ2-3; possible D gene TRBD1, 5 bases. CDR3 length: 14 residues. V gave up 5 bases and J gave up 1 base, with 10 bases separating them. Germline values: CDR1 SGHTA, CDR2 FQGNSA. CDR3 coding DNA: TGTGCCAGCAGCCAAGTAGGGGGCACAGATACGCAGTATTTT. Translation gives CASSQVGGTDTQYF.

This clone was observed a handful of times. This chain uses TRBV18 with TRBJ2-3; 7 positions match TRBD2. J was trimmed by 0 bases and V by 6 bases; bases with no gene match: 9. CDR1 and CDR2 (germline): KGHSH, LQKENI. The CDR3 consists of 16 residues. CDR3 sequence reads: CASSTRSGGSTDTQYF. The CDR3 nucleotides are TGTGCCAGCTCGACCCGATCCGGGGGGAGCACAGATACGCAGTATTTT.

The genes are TRBV7-8 and TRBJ2-7; 10 nucleotides align to TRBD2. In germline, CDR1 is SGHVS, CDR2 FQNEAQ. Germline trimming cut 1 base from V and 4 bases from J; bases unmatched to any gene: 1. The CDR3 totals 14 residues. CDR3 DNA: TGTGCCAGCAGCTTAGAAGCGGGAGGGTACGAGCAGTACTTC. It translates to CASSLEAGGYEQYF.

This clone was observed a few times. The rearrangement joins TRBV7-9 to TRBJ2-2; weak D call: TRBD1 (6 bases). The CDR3 totals 15 residues. Germline CDR1 and CDR2: SEHNR and FQNEAQ (reference sequence). Deletions cut 5 bases from V and 5 bases from J, with 15 bases between. In DNA form, the CDR3 reads TGTGCCAGCAGCGCTCGGACAGCGGTGACCGGGGAGCTGTTTTTT. Protein: CASSARTAVTGELFF.

CDR3 sequence: CASSLEGLTEAFF. CDR3 DNA sequence: TGTGCCAGCAGCTTAGAAGGTCTCACTGAAGCTTTCTTT. V and J are TRBV11-2 and TRBJ1-1; D is unclear. The CDR3 runs to 13 residues. The germline V and J ends were trimmed by 0 bases and 4 bases, with 6 bases remaining between them. Germline V CDR1 and CDR2: SGHAT, FQNNGV.

At least ten counts were recorded for this clone. The genes are TRBV11-1 and TRBJ2-1; D is ambiguous. This CDR3 is 13 amino acids long. Germline V gives CDR1 SGHAT, CDR2 FQDESV (reference sequence). Trimming took off 3 bases at V and 4 bases at J, with 7 bases between the two ends. CDR3 coding DNA: TGTGCCAGCAGCTTTATGCGTTACAATGAGCAGTTCTTC. Translation: CASSFMRYNEQFF.

This clone appeared a few times. The rearrangement links TRBV7-6 to TRBJ2-7; 11 bases are a match to TRBD1. Germline CDR1 reads SGHVS; CDR2 reads FNYEAQ. The J segment lost 5 bases and the V segment lost 4 bases, leaving 13 bases of the junction unmatched. The CDR3 extends over 17 amino acids. This chain's CDR3 is CASSSGPLDRGRNEQYF. The CDR3, as DNA: TGTGCCAGCAGCTCAGGCCCGTTGGACAGGGGGCGTAACGAGCAGTACTTC.

The rearrangement uses TRBV7-8 and TRBJ2-3; 7 bases align to TRBD1. CDR3 size: 17 residues. Losses at the gene ends were 2 bases for V and 6 bases for J; bases not matched to a gene: 14. Germline V lookup: CDR1 SGHVS, CDR2 FQNEAQ. CDR3 protein: CASSLNSWAGGSDTQYF. For the CDR3, the DNA is TGTGCCAGCAGCTTAAATTCTTGGGCAGGGGGTTCTGATACGCAGTATTTT.

This clone was picked up a small number of times. Other nucleotide sequences from this sample produce the same CDR3. The CDR3 region is CASSRPPLYEQYF. The CDR3 bases are TGTGCCAGCAGCCGCCCCCCACTATACGAGCAGTACTTC. The genes are TRBV28 and TRBJ2-7, with no clear D. CDR1 is MDHEN, CDR2 SYDVKM, per germline. Trimming removed 6 bases at V and 4 bases at J, with 13 bases between. The CDR3 has 13 residues. Based on the CDR3 plus reference TRBV28 and TRBJ2-7, the full variable domain is DVKVTQSSRYLVKRTGEKVFLECVQDMDHENMFWYRQDPGLGLRLIYFSYDVKMKEKGDIPEGYSVSREKKERFSLILESASTNQTSMYLCASSRPPLYEQYFGPGTRLTVT.

This clone was picked up a small number of times. The sample has other DNA sequences that encode this CDR3 too. The V and J genes are TRBV18 and TRBJ2-5, with D hard to call. V was cut by 6 bases and J by 2 bases, with 7 bases left in between. From germline, CDR1 is KGHSH and CDR2 LQKENI. This CDR3 comprises 12 residues. This chain's CDR3 is CASSPVQETQYF. The CDR3 coding sequence is TGTGCCAGCTCCCCGGTACAAGAGACCCAGTACTTC.